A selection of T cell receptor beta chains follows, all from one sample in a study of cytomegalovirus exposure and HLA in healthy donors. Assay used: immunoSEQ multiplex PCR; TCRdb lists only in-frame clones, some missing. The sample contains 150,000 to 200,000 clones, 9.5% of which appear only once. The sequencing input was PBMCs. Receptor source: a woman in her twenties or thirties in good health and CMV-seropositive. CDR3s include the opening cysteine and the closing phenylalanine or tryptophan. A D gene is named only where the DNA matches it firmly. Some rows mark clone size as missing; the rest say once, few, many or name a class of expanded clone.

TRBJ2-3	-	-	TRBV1	CTSSQGSGNTDTQYF	TGCACCAGCAGCCAAGGTAGCGGAAACACAGATACGCAGTATTTT
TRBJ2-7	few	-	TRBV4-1	CASSERDRSYEQYF	TGCGCCAGCAGCGAGCGGGACAGGTCCTACGAGCAGTACTTC
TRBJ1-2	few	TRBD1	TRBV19	CASSISQGNYGYTF	TGTGCCAGTAGTATCTCACAGGGGAACTATGGCTACACCTTC
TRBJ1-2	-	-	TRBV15	CATSRMRVGGYTF	TGTGCCACCAGCAGGATGCGGGTTGGGGGCTACACCTTC
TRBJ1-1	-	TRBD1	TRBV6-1	CASSPRDSQYTEAFF	TGTGCCAGCAGTCCCCGGGACAGCCAGTACACTGAAGCTTTCTTT
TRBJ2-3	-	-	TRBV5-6	CASIIRDTDTQYF	TGTGCCAGCATTATTCGGGACACAGATACGCAGTATTTT
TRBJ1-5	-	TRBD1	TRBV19	CASSSRQGYGNQPQHF	TGTGCCAGTAGTTCTCGACAGGGATACGGCAATCAGCCCCAGCATTTT
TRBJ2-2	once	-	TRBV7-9	CASSPQGRGNTGELFF	TGTGCCAGCAGCCCCCAGGGAAGGGGGAACACCGGGGAGCTGTTTTTT
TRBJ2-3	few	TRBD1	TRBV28	CASSLVRGLSTDTQYF	TGTGCCAGCAGTTTAGTCAGGGGGCTTAGCACAGATACGCAGTATTTT
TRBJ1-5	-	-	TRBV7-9	CASSPQGNQPQHF	TGTGCCAGCAGCCCCCAGGGGAATCAGCCCCAGCATTTT
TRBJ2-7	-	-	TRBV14	CASSQIQTYEQYF	TGTGCCAGCAGCCAAATCCAAACCTACGAGCAGTACTTC
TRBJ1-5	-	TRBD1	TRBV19	CASSIGYGQGQPQHF	TGTGCCAGTAGTATAGGGTACGGACAGGGACAGCCCCAGCATTTT
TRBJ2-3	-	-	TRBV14	CASSQARQDTDTQYF	TGTGCCAGCAGCCAAGCACGTCAGGACACAGATACGCAGTATTTT
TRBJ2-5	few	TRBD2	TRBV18	CASSPSVSGKGETQYF	TGTGCCAGCTCACCAAGCGTTAGCGGGAAGGGAGAGACCCAGTACTTC
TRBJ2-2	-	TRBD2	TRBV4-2	CASSDSGRENTGELFF	TGTGCCAGCAGCGATAGCGGGAGGGAAAACACCGGGGAGCTGTTTTTT
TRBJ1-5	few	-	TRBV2	CASMNGPGRPQHF	TGTGCCAGCATGAACGGTCCAGGGCGGCCCCAGCATTTT